This TCR beta chain was identified during a study of CD8+CD57+ T cells in acquired aplastic anemia. Background on the study: Each DNA sample taken from sorted CD4+ and CD8+ cells came to around 3.4 ug on average. Points from the study as a whole: Researchers report that fewer than 35 CD8+ CDR3 sequences appeared in both patients and controls.

V lost 11 bases, J lost 5 bases, and 9 bases lay in between. This CDR3 contains 11 residues. CDR1 and CDR2 (germline): KGHDR, SFDVKD. TCR beta VDJ and CDR3 profiles were obtained from a genomic DNA template. TCRdb redid the calling of the reads with MiXCR, one entry per CDR3 protein. The table lists hundreds of thousands of distinct CDR3 sequences, around 30% of them singletons. As to this clonotype: What it binds is not known.

Patients selected for sequencing had displayed CD8+CD57+ cell expansion by flow cytometry. Among the patients, none had received any therapy at the time of blood sampling. Sequencing was carried out using sorted CD4+, CD8+, or CD8+CD57+ T cells (not recorded which) from PBMCs. The chain combines TRBV24-1 with TRBJ1-3; no firm D call. This TCR was sampled from a human donor with aplastic anemia. CDR3 sequence reads: CANRHRNTIYF. The CDR3 coding sequence is TGTGCCAACCGACACAGAAACACCATATATTTT.